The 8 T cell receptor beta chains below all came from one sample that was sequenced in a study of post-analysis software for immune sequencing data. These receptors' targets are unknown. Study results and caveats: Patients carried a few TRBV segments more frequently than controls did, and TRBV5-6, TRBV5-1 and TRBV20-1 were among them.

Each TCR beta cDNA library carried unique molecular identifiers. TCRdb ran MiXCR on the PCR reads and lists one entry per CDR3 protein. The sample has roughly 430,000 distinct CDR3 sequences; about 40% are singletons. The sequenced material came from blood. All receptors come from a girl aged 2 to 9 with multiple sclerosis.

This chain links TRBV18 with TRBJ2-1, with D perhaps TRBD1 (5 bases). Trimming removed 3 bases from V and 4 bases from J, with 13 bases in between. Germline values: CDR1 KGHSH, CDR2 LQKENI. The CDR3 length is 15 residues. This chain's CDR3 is CASSPTVGVYNEQFF. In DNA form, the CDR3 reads TGTGCCAGCTCACCGACAGTTGGGGTTTACAATGAGCAGTTCTTC. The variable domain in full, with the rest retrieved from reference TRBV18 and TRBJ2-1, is NAGVMQNPRHLVRRRGQEARLRCSPMKGHSHVYWYRQLPEEGLKFMVYLQKENIIDESGMPKERFSAEFPKEGPSILRIQQVVRGDSAAYFCASSPTVGVYNEQFFGPGTRLTVL.

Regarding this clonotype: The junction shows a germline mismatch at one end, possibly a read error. As DNA, the CDR3 is TGTGCTAGCAGCTTAGGCTGGGGGGAGACTAGCGGGAGTCAGTCGGAGCAGTTCTTC. This encodes CASSLGWGETSGSQSEQFF. The V gene is TRBV7-7, the J gene TRBJ2-1, with 12 bases identical to TRBD2. CDR1 is SSHAT and CDR2 is FNYEAQ in the germline V gene (reference sequence). This CDR3 has 19 amino acids.

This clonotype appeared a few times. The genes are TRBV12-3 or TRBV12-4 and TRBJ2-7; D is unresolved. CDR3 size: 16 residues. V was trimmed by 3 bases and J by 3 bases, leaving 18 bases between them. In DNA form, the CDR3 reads TGTGCCAGCAGTTTTGAGCTGGTGGGCAGCTACTACGAGCAGTACTTC. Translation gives CASSFELVGSYYEQYF.

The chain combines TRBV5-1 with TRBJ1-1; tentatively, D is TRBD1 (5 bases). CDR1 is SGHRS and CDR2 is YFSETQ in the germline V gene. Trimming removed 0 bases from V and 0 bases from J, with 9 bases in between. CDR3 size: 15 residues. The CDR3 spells CASSLGQSLNTEAFF. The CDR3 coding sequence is TGCGCCAGCAGCTTGGGACAGAGCCTGAACACTGAAGCTTTCTTT.

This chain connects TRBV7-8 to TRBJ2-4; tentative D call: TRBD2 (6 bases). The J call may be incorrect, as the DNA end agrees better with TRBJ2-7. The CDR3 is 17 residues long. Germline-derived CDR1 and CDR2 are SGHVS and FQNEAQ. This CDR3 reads CASSGTTRGFSGCEQYF. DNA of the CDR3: TGTGCCAGCAGCGGAACTACCCGGGGGTTCTCGGGTTGCGAGCAGTACTTC.

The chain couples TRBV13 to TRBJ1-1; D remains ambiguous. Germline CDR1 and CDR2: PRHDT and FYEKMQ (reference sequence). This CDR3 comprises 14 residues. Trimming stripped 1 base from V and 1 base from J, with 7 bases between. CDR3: CASSLEGGNTEAFF. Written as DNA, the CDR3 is TGTGCCAGCAGCTTAGAGGGCGGGAACACTGAAGCTTTCTTT.

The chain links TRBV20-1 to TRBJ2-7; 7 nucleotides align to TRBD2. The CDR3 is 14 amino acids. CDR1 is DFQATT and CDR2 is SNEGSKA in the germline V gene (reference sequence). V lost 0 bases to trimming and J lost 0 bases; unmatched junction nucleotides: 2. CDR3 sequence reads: CSAREASGSYEQYF. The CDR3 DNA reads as TGCAGTGCTAGAGAGGCTAGCGGCTCCTACGAGCAGTACTTC.

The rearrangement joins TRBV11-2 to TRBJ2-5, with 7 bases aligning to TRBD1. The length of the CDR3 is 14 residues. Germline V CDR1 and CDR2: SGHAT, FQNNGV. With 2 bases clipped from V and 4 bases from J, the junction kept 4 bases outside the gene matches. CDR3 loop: CASSLTTGAETQYF. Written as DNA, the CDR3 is TGTGCCAGCAGCTTAACTACAGGGGCAGAGACCCAGTACTTC.